This T cell receptor (beta chain) emerged from a study of cytomegalovirus exposure and HLA in healthy donors. V shed 2 bases and J 2 bases; nucleotides not matched to a gene: 5. CDR1 is LGHNA and CDR2 is YNFKEQ in the germline V gene. The CDR3 runs to 15 residues. Generated by immunoSEQ multiplex PCR, the TCRdb table keeps only in-frame clones and is missing some. The repertoire holds about 140,000 clones, with 85% to 90% as singletons. This clone was recorded once. Its matching antigen is unknown. Broader study findings: Most TCR sequences showed up rarely, but some public TCRs showed up in many donors.

Separate from the approximately 670-subject first cohort, the roughly 120-subject validation cohort was the one that the donors belonged to. The V gene is TRBV4-2, the J gene TRBJ1-2, with 7 bases lining up with TRBD1. The sample was PBMCs. The source is a man younger than 30 in good health and CMV-seronegative. This CDR3 reads CASSQTGTANYGYTF. CDR3 in DNA: TGTGCCAGCAGCCAAACCGGGACAGCAAACTATGGCTACACCTTC.